This T cell receptor beta chain was obtained from a study of shared T cell receptors in the human thymus. Sequenced by immunoSEQ multiplex PCR; TCRdb stores in-frame clones only, minus some. The repertoire includes over 65,000 clones, roughly 95% of them detected once, and less than 0.04% sits in the top ten. V was trimmed by 6 bases and J by 0 bases, leaving 10 bases between them. Germline lookup yields CDR1 MNHEY and CDR2 SMNVEV (reference sequence). This CDR3 has 14 amino acids. The receptor comes from a human donor. The sequencing sample was made of thymocytes. J is TRBJ2-3 and V is TRBV27; D perhaps matches TRBD1 (5 bases). Here the CDR3 reads CASSTRQSTDTQYF. As DNA, the CDR3 is TGTGCCAGCAGCACCCGACAGAGCACAGATACGCAGTATTTT.